Listed below are T cell receptor beta chains from one sample, sequenced in a study of blood T cell repertoires in COVID-19. Sequenced by immunoSEQ multiplex PCR; TCRdb stores in-frame clones only, minus some. This table holds 150,000 or so clones, 84% found once. Specimen: peripheral blood. Source of these receptors: a human donor in a cohort sampled during active COVID-19. The CDR3 runs from the conserved cysteine through the conserved F or W. The D gene is left open where the match is weak. A row's size may be missing; if present it is once, few, many or a size class.

clone_size	v_call	d_call	j_call	cdr3_aa	cdr3_nt
NA	TRBV27	TRBD2	TRBJ2-3	CASSFQRGGASADTQYF	TGTGCCAGCAGTTTTCAGCGGGGGGGCGCTTCGGCAGATACGCAGTATTTT
once	TRBV7-9	NA	TRBJ2-5	CASGSSVGEETQYF	TGTGCCAGCGGTTCCTCTGTGGGAGAAGAGACCCAGTACTTC
NA	TRBV7-2	TRBD2	TRBJ2-5	CASSIRVAGGAETQYF	TGTGCCAGCAGCATTCGCGTAGCGGGAGGAGCAGAGACCCAGTACTTC
NA	TRBV2	NA	TRBJ1-1	CASGYRDGTEAFF	TGTGCCAGCGGATACAGGGACGGCACTGAAGCTTTCTTT
few	TRBV19	NA	TRBJ2-7	CASSQYRVPAYEQYF	TGTGCCAGTAGCCAATACAGGGTACCAGCCTACGAGCAGTACTTC
once	TRBV18	NA	TRBJ2-6	CASSPGQGGANVLTF	TGTGCCAGCTCACCGGGGCAGGGTGGGGCCAACGTCCTGACTTTC
NA	TRBV28	TRBD2	TRBJ2-5	CASSRLAVQETQYF	TGTGCCAGCAGCAGACTAGCGGTCCAAGAGACCCAGTACTTC
few	TRBV5-6	NA	TRBJ1-3	CASNLFGAPSGNTIYF	TGTGCCAGCAACTTATTTGGGGCCCCCTCTGGAAACACCATATATTTT
NA	TRBV29-1	NA	TRBJ2-1	CSVVFSDSYNEQFF	TGCAGCGTTGTGTTTAGCGACTCCTACAATGAGCAGTTCTTC
NA	TRBV7-2	NA	TRBJ1-5	CASSQQAGEYSNQPQHF	TGTGCCAGCAGTCAACAAGCAGGGGAATATAGCAATCAGCCCCAGCATTTT
NA	TRBV7-2	NA	TRBJ2-3	CASSLDVGADTQYF	TGTGCCAGCAGCTTAGACGTCGGAGCAGATACGCAGTATTTT
once	TRBV6-5	NA	TRBJ1-3	CASRNGGFSGNTIYF	TGTGCCAGCAGGAACGGGGGATTCTCTGGAAACACCATATATTTT
NA	TRBV29-1	TRBD1	TRBJ2-7	CSVARGQGAQYF	TGCAGCGTTGCCCGAGGACAGGGGGCTCAGTACTTC
NA	TRBV11-3	TRBD2	TRBJ2-3	CASSPPGTRNTDTQYF	TGTGCCAGCAGCCCGCCCGGGACTAGAAACACAGATACGCAGTATTTT
few	TRBV28	TRBD1	TRBJ2-1	CASKGAGERGKQFF	TGTGCCAGCAAGGGGGCAGGGGAGCGAGGGAAGCAGTTCTTC
NA	TRBV19	NA	TRBJ1-3	CASSGLGLRNTIYF	TGTGCCAGTAGTGGATTGGGCCTGAGAAACACCATATATTTT
NA	TRBV24-1	NA	TRBJ2-2	CATSARNTGELFF	TGTGCCACCAGTGCCAGGAACACCGGGGAGCTGTTTTTT
NA	TRBV4-3	NA	TRBJ1-1	CASSQGVGGPEAFF	TGCGCCAGCAGCCAGGGCGTCGGGGGGCCTGAAGCTTTCTTT
few	TRBV19	NA	TRBJ2-3	CASGGSDTQYF	TGTGCCAGCGGAGGGAGTGATACGCAGTATTTT
NA	TRBV6-5	NA	TRBJ1-2	CASSPTGYTGYTF	TGTGCCAGCAGCCCCACAGGGTACACTGGCTACACCTTC
NA	TRBV7-2	NA	TRBJ2-4	CASSQQGAKNIQYF	TGTGCCAGCAGCCAACAGGGTGCCAAAAACATTCAGTACTTC
NA	TRBV7-9	NA	TRBJ1-1	CASSSLMNTEAFF	TGTGCCAGCTCCTCACTCATGAACACTGAAGCTTTCTTT
NA	TRBV5-1	TRBD2	TRBJ2-3	CASSLEAGSTDTQYF	TGCGCCAGCAGCTTGGAAGCGGGGTCCACAGATACGCAGTATTTT
NA	TRBV12-3/TRBV12-4	NA	TRBJ2-7	CASSSGGSVGF	TGTGCCAGTTCATCGGGGGGCTCTGTGGGTTTC
NA	TRBV18	NA	TRBJ1-4	CASSPQGDEKLFF	TGTGCCAGCTCACCACAGGGGGATGAAAAACTGTTTTTT
NA	TRBV11-2	NA	TRBJ1-2	CASSPSQVGGYTF	TGTGCCAGCAGCCCCAGCCAGGTCGGTGGCTACACCTTC
NA	TRBV24-1	NA	TRBJ2-1	CATSEIAGRQFF	TGTGCCACCAGTGAAATAGCCGGGAGGCAGTTCTTC
NA	TRBV4-3	NA	TRBJ1-2	CASSQNTGLGGYTF	TGCGCCAGCAGCCAAAATACAGGGTTAGGGGGCTACACCTTC
NA	TRBV6-1	NA	TRBJ1-1	CASSVGFGQGNTEAFF	TGTGCCAGCAGTGTGGGCTTTGGGCAGGGGAACACTGAAGCTTTCTTT
NA	TRBV7-8	NA	TRBJ2-1	CASSPRGPNEQFF	TGTGCCAGCAGCCCGCGAGGCCCCAATGAGCAGTTCTTC
NA	TRBV19	NA	TRBJ1-1	CASSMRRDGTEAFF	TGTGCCAGTAGTATGAGGAGGGATGGCACTGAAGCTTTCTTT
once	TRBV3-1/TRBV3-2	TRBD1	TRBJ1-1	CASSPRTGGATTEAFF	TGTGCCAGCAGCCCACGGACAGGGGGAGCGACTACGGAAGCTTTCTTT
NA	TRBV6-2/TRBV6-3	TRBD1	TRBJ2-5	CASTPLRDSQETQYF	TGTGCCAGCACCCCCCTCCGGGACAGCCAAGAGACCCAGTACTTC
NA	TRBV7-8	NA	TRBJ1-4	CASSLVGGSEKLFF	TGTGCCAGCAGCTTGGTAGGGGGTAGTGAAAAACTGTTTTTT
once	TRBV28	TRBD1	TRBJ1-2	CASSSDRGRGYTF	TGTGCCAGCAGTTCCGACAGGGGGCGCGGCTACACCTTC
NA	TRBV27	TRBD2	TRBJ2-7	CASSQWGRDEQYF	TGTGCCAGCAGTCAGTGGGGGAGGGACGAGCAGTACTTC
NA	TRBV19	NA	TRBJ2-1	CASSIESISSYNEQFF	TGTGCCAGTAGTATAGAAAGTATCAGCTCCTACAATGAGCAGTTCTTC
NA	TRBV19	NA	TRBJ1-4	CASKAREGGSEKLFF	TGTGCCAGTAAAGCTCGGGAGGGCGGCAGTGAAAAACTGTTTTTT
NA	TRBV9	NA	TRBJ1-2	CASSGTVNYGYTF	TGTGCCAGCAGCGGGACAGTTAACTATGGCTACACCTTC
NA	TRBV12-3/TRBV12-4	NA	TRBJ1-1	CASSYASNTEAFF	TGTGCCAGCAGTTATGCGTCGAACACTGAAGCTTTCTTT
NA	TRBV28	NA	TRBJ2-2	CASNRGSTGELFF	TGTGCCAGCAATAGGGGCTCCACCGGGGAGCTGTTTTTT
NA	TRBV27	NA	TRBJ2-3	CASTSQGVPSDTQYF	TGTGCCAGCACTTCCCAGGGTGTTCCATCAGATACGCAGTATTTT
NA	TRBV19	NA	TRBJ1-3	CASSIRRGTLSGNTIYF	TGTGCCAGTAGTATAAGGCGGGGTACACTTTCTGGAAACACCATATATTTT
NA	TRBV28	TRBD1	TRBJ2-5	CASGAGGTQYF	TGTGCCAGCGGTGCAGGGGGGACCCAGTACTTC
NA	TRBV19	NA	TRBJ2-1	CASSIRFEQFF	TGTGCCAGTAGTATTAGATTTGAGCAGTTCTTC
NA	TRBV7-9	NA	TRBJ1-2	CASSNRQADYYGYTF	TGTGCCAGCAGCAATCGACAGGCCGACTACTATGGCTACACCTTC
NA	TRBV7-3	TRBD1	TRBJ1-1	CASSRTGGTEAFF	TGTGCCAGCAGCCGGACAGGGGGCACTGAAGCTTTCTTT
NA	TRBV9	TRBD1	TRBJ2-1	CASSVGAPLGDRGNEQFF	TGTGCCAGCAGCGTAGGAGCCCCTTTAGGCGACAGGGGGAATGAGCAGTTCTTC
NA	TRBV19	TRBD2	TRBJ2-7	CASSGAGTRGRYEQYF	TGTGCCAGTAGTGGGGCGGGGACTAGGGGACGCTACGAGCAGTACTTC
NA	TRBV18	NA	TRBJ2-1	CASSPLQGSTNEQFF	TGTGCCAGCTCACCACTCCAGGGGAGTACGAATGAGCAGTTCTTC
NA	TRBV14	NA	TRBJ2-2	CASRQYTGELFF	TGTGCCAGCAGACAGTACACCGGGGAGCTGTTTTTT
NA	TRBV5-6	NA	TRBJ1-5	CASSRLAGGGQPQHF	TGTGCCAGCAGCCGCCTCGCTGGGGGGGGTCAGCCCCAGCATTTT
NA	TRBV19	NA	TRBJ2-1	CASSQSSYNEQFF	TGTGCCAGTAGTCAGTCCTCCTACAATGAGCAGTTCTTC
NA	TRBV5-8	NA	TRBJ1-6	CASRGGVSISPLHF	TGTGCCAGCAGAGGGGGGGTCAGCATCTCACCCCTCCACTTT
NA	TRBV19	NA	TRBJ1-1	CASSITGLGNTEAFF	TGTGCCAGTAGTATTACAGGGCTGGGGAACACTGAAGCTTTCTTT
NA	TRBV19	NA	TRBJ1-1	CASSSAGDTEAFF	TGTGCCAGTAGTTCCGCGGGGGACACTGAAGCTTTCTTT
NA	TRBV6-5	NA	TRBJ1-1	CASSYRGNTEAFF	TGTGCCAGCAGTTACCGGGGGAACACTGAAGCTTTCTTT